These 15 T cell receptor beta chains originate from one sample sequenced in a study of T-cell reconstitution after alpha-beta-depleted transplantation in children. Using unique molecular identifiers, the investigators prepared the TCRbeta library. TCRdb re-called the PCR reads with MiXCR, one entry per CDR3 protein. This table holds about 900,000 distinct CDR3 sequences, less than 30% found once. The material was PBMCs, mostly from graft donor cells, obtained 360 days after TCRalphabeta/CD19-depleted stem cell transplant. The receptor set was obtained from a boy younger than two who had a stem cell transplant for SCID, so the T cells may come from the graft donor.

In this sample, this clonotype turned up a few times. CDR3 nucleotide sequence: TGTGCCAGCTCACCTGGACAGAGGACGGTTCAAGAGACCCAGTACTTC. This gives the protein CASSPGQRTVQETQYF. The chain carries TRBV18 and TRBJ2-5, with TRBD1 as a possible D gene (6 bases). V lost 3 bases to trimming and J lost 2 bases, with 16 bases between them. Germline V gene sequence: CDR1 KGHSH, CDR2 LQKENI. The CDR3 covers 16 residues.

This chain uses TRBV6-5 with TRBJ2-6, with D possibly being TRBD1 or TRBD2 (5 bases each). V was shortened by 0 bases and J by 2 bases, with 8 bases between the two germline ends. CDR3 size: 16 residues. Germline values: CDR1 MNHEY, CDR2 SVGAGI. CDR3 nucleotides: TGTGCCAGCAGTTACTCTCTGGGGGCTGGGGCCAACGTCCTGACTTTC. Translation gives CASSYSLGAGANVLTF.

J is TRBJ1-5 and V is TRBV24-1; TRBD1 is a possible D gene (5 bases). V gave up 1 base and J gave up 5 bases, with 14 bases separating them. CDR3 length: 16 amino acids. Germline CDR1 reads KGHDR; CDR2 reads SFDVKD. Here the CDR3 reads CATSDFPTSGYQPQHF. The CDR3 DNA follows: TGTGCCACCAGTGATTTCCCTACCTCAGGGTATCAGCCCCAGCATTTT.

The sample holds a few counts of this clonotype. The V and J genes are TRBV29-1 and TRBJ2-6; TRBD1 might be the D (6 bases). CDR1 SQVTM and CDR2 ANQGSEA come from the germline V gene. V lost 5 bases and J lost 3, with 23 bases in between. CDR3 length equals 18 residues. The CDR3: CSVFVVGQRNSGANVLTF. DNA of the CDR3: TGCAGCGTTTTCGTCGTAGGACAGCGGAATAGTGGGGCCAACGTCCTGACTTTC.

The chain joins TRBV5-6 to TRBJ1-4; weak D call: TRBD1 (6 bases). CDR1 and CDR2 (germline): SGHDT, YYEEEE. CDR3 length equals 17 residues. The V end lost 3 bases, the J end lost 7 bases, and 22 bases lay between the germline ends. The CDR3 DNA sequence: TGTGCCAGCAGCTCACTTTTCCCAGGGGCGTCGGGTGAAAAACTGTTTTTT. It yields the protein CASSSLFPGASGEKLFF.

This clonotype appeared a single time. The chain combines TRBV10-3 with TRBJ2-5; D may match TRBD1 or TRBD2 (5 bases each). Between the trimmed V and J ends, which lost 3 bases and 3 bases, there was a span of 11 bases. Germline CDR1 reads ENHRY; CDR2 reads SYGVKD. The CDR3 sequence is 14 residues long. This chain's CDR3 is CAISDLGTKETQYF. The CDR3 region has the DNA TGTGCCATCAGTGATCTCGGGACGAAAGAGACCCAGTACTTC.

The chain links TRBV7-2 to TRBJ2-5, with TRBD2 identical over 8 bases. V was clipped by 2 bases and J by 4 bases; unmatched bases: 9. Germline V CDR1 and CDR2: SGHTA, FQGNSA. CDR3 length equals 16 residues. The CDR3 DNA sequence: TGTGCCAGCAGCTTAATGTCGCGGGGGGCTGGAGAGACCCAGTACTTC. Amino acid sequence: CASSLMSRGAGETQYF. The full variable domain, in which reference TRBV7-2 and TRBJ2-5 provide the parts outside the CDR3, is GAGVSQSPSNKVTEKGKDVELRCDPISGHTALYWYRQSLGQGLEFLIYFQGNSAPDKSGLPSDRFSAERTGGSVSTLTIQRTQQEDSAVYLCASSLMSRGAGETQYFGPGTRLLVL.

Many counts were recorded for this clonotype. The chain uses TRBV5-1 and TRBJ2-1; D tentatively reads TRBD1 or TRBD2 (5 bases each). The CDR3 is 17 amino acids. V lost 0 bases and J lost 0, with 13 bases in between. Germline V gene data show CDR1 as SGHRS and CDR2 as YFSETQ. CDR3 protein: CASSLVRGPSSYNEQFF. The CDR3 DNA is TGCGCCAGCAGCTTGGTGAGGGGCCCTAGCTCCTACAATGAGCAGTTCTTC. The full variable domain, rest sourced from reference TRBV5-1 and TRBJ2-1, is KAGVTQTPRYLIKTRGQQVTLSCSPISGHRSVSWYQQTPGQGLQFLFEYFSETQRNKGNFPGRFSGRQFSNSRSEMNVSTLELGDSALYLCASSLVRGPSSYNEQFFGPGTRLTVL.

This clonotype was recorded many times. The genes are TRBV3-1 and TRBJ2-2; the D gene is possibly TRBD1 (5 bases). The germline CDR1 and CDR2 sequences are LGHDT and YNNKEL (reference sequence). The CDR3 contains 16 residues. V was trimmed by 1 base and J by 2 bases, leaving 11 bases between them. This CDR3 is CASSQVPDINTGELFF. The CDR3 DNA is TGTGCCAGCAGCCAAGTCCCGGACATCAACACCGGGGAGCTGTTTTTT.

This clonotype came up many times. V usage is TRBV12-3 or TRBV12-4 and J usage is TRBJ2-1; D ambiguous. V was shortened by 3 bases and J by 7 bases, with 13 bases between the two germline ends. CDR3 length equals 14 residues. The CDR3 sequence: CASSLDALLNEQFF. For the CDR3, the DNA is TGTGCCAGCAGTTTGGACGCCCTACTGAATGAGCAGTTCTTC.

The V call is TRBV24-1, the J call TRBJ2-1, with D hard to call. Trimming removed 4 bases from V and 0 bases from J, with 12 bases in between. CDR1 KGHDR and CDR2 SFDVKD come from the germline V gene. The CDR3 covers 16 residues. The CDR3 region has the DNA TGTGCCACCAGTGACCCACGCTTGAGCTCCTACAATGAGCAGTTCTTC. Protein product: CATSDPRLSSYNEQFF.

This clonotype was seen only a few times. The CDR3 here is CASPPKPGGYYGYTF. DNA of the CDR3: TGTGCCAGCCCTCCCAAGCCCGGGGGCTACTATGGCTACACCTTC. The V gene is TRBV2, the J gene TRBJ1-2; tentatively, D is TRBD1 (6 bases). Trimming removed 8 bases at V and 3 bases at J, with 19 bases between. The CDR3 has 15 amino acids. From germline, CDR1 is SNHLY and CDR2 FYNNEI. Looking up the rest from reference TRBV2 and TRBJ1-2 gives the full variable domain: EPEVTQTPSHQVTQMGQEVILRCVPISNHLYFYWYRQILGQKVEFLVSFYNNEISEKSEIFDDQFSVERPDGSNFTLKIRSTKLEDSAMYFCASPPKPGGYYGYTFGSGTRLTVV.

This chain connects TRBV11-2 to TRBJ2-1; maybe TRBD2 (6 bases). Germline CDR1 is SGHAT and CDR2 is FQNNGV. There are 13 residues in the CDR3. V was clipped by 0 bases and J by 11 bases, with 11 bases between them. The CDR3 DNA reads as TGTGCCAGCAGCTTAGAGCGGGGAAGTAAGCAGTTCTTC. Protein sequence: CASSLERGSKQFF.

The chain links TRBV24-1 to TRBJ2-1; D is unclear. The CDR3 sequence is 12 residues long. The germline V gene encodes CDR1 KGHDR and CDR2 SFDVKD. V was shortened by 3 bases and J by 10 bases, with 9 bases between the two germline ends. The DNA for the CDR3 is TGTGCCACCAGTGATAGGCGTATGGAGCAGTTCTTC. It codes for CATSDRRMEQFF.

This rearrangement joins TRBV5-1 to TRBJ1-1; 7 nucleotides align to TRBD1. The CDR3 consists of 15 residues. Germline-derived CDR1 and CDR2 are SGHRS and YFSETQ. J lost 1 base, V lost 4 bases, and 7 bases had no gene match. CDR3 nucleotides: TGCGCCAGCAGCCGCTTACAGGGGTCGAACACTGAAGCTTTCTTT. Translated: CASSRLQGSNTEAFF.